This is a list of T cell receptor beta chains from one sample in a study of cytomegalovirus exposure and HLA in healthy donors. Repertoires were generated with immunoSEQ multiplex PCR, while TCRdb's copy carries only in-frame clones and drops some. The profile shows approximately 120,000 clones, 74% of them singletons. The sample was PBMCs. The origin of the receptors is a human donor in good health. Each CDR3 is given without its conserved first and last residue. Not every row has a clone size; where given, it reads once, few, many or a size class.

clone_size: .; v_call: TRBV5-4; j_call: TRBJ2-1; cdr3_aa: ASSPGGSGRALFHEQF
clone_size: .; v_call: TRBV5-1; j_call: TRBJ1-2; cdr3_aa: ASSAGGQGYGYT
clone_size: .; v_call: TRBV7-9; j_call: TRBJ2-1; cdr3_aa: ASSLDAVTEQF
clone_size: .; v_call: TRBV7-9; j_call: TRBJ2-6; cdr3_aa: SSSGRDRGKPSGANVLT
clone_size: .; v_call: TRBV2; j_call: TRBJ2-7; cdr3_aa: ASEAGGPYEQY
clone_size: .; v_call: TRBV19; j_call: TRBJ1-6; cdr3_aa: ASSNRASNSPLH
clone_size: few; v_call: TRBV7-8; j_call: TRBJ1-5; cdr3_aa: ASSSDSPNQPQH
clone_size: .; v_call: TRBV11-2; j_call: TRBJ2-5; cdr3_aa: ASSPTREGGTQY
clone_size: .; v_call: TRBV27; j_call: TRBJ2-7; cdr3_aa: ASSSASGTQVYEQY
clone_size: .; v_call: TRBV6-5; j_call: TRBJ2-1; cdr3_aa: ASSYGASGSSYF
clone_size: .; v_call: TRBV7-9; j_call: TRBJ2-3; cdr3_aa: ASSSLAGGPDTQY
clone_size: .; v_call: TRBV6-1; j_call: TRBJ2-5; cdr3_aa: ASSAYTGTGGETQY
clone_size: .; v_call: TRBV9; j_call: TRBJ2-3; cdr3_aa: ASSGPWAGDTQY
clone_size: once; v_call: TRBV11-1; j_call: TRBJ2-1; cdr3_aa: ASSLVSTRLNNEQF
clone_size: .; v_call: TRBV30; j_call: TRBJ1-6; cdr3_aa: AWKMTASSYNSPLH
clone_size: .; v_call: TRBV5-1; j_call: TRBJ2-4; cdr3_aa: ASSGGTSGTIQY
clone_size: .; v_call: TRBV4-1; j_call: TRBJ2-1; cdr3_aa: ASSQLRVSGQF
clone_size: few; v_call: TRBV7-3; j_call: TRBJ1-6; cdr3_aa: ASSRDGQGFSPLH
clone_size: .; v_call: TRBV7-6; j_call: TRBJ2-2; cdr3_aa: ASSMRRETTGELF
clone_size: .; v_call: TRBV18; j_call: TRBJ2-1; cdr3_aa: ASSRTDRYNEQF
clone_size: .; v_call: TRBV28; j_call: TRBJ2-3; cdr3_aa: ATDRGRDTQY
clone_size: .; v_call: TRBV27; j_call: TRBJ2-3; cdr3_aa: ASSLGRISTDTQY
clone_size: .; v_call: TRBV5-1; j_call: TRBJ2-7; cdr3_aa: ASSLGPIKTTSYYEQY
clone_size: .; v_call: TRBV7-3; j_call: TRBJ2-3; cdr3_aa: ASSLNSRGSQY
clone_size: .; v_call: TRBV13; j_call: TRBJ2-1; cdr3_aa: ASSSPSGGRNEQF
clone_size: .; v_call: TRBV5-1; j_call: TRBJ2-5; cdr3_aa: ASSLGTAQETQY
clone_size: .; v_call: TRBV5-1; j_call: TRBJ2-7; cdr3_aa: ASSLVQGYEQY
clone_size: .; v_call: TRBV11-2; j_call: TRBJ2-7; cdr3_aa: ASSLDRGRYEQY